Presented here are 19 T cell receptor beta chains from one specimen sequenced in a study of OX40 agonist ivuxolimab in advanced cancers. The protocol was immunoSEQ multiplex PCR, while the TCRdb copy is restricted to in-frame clones and leaves out a portion. The data contain tens of thousands of clones, roughly 85% of them singletons. The specimen was CD4+ or CD8+ T cells sorted from blood, collected in a trial of the OX40 agonist ivuxolimab. These receptor sequences come from an adult with an advanced solid tumor such as melanoma, head and neck, liver or kidney cancer.

J is TRBJ2-5 and V is TRBV27; D may be TRBD2 (5 bases). CDR1 and CDR2 (germline): MNHEY, SMNVEV (reference sequence). The CDR3 spans 14 residues. V dropped 10 bases and J dropped 4 bases, with 19 bases sitting between them. In DNA form, the CDR3 reads TGTGCCACCCGAAGAGGGTCGGGTGGAGAGACCCAGTACTTC. This sequence encodes CATRRGSGGETQYF.

Turning to this clone: Compared with germline, one end of the junction differs, possibly owing to a read error. The V gene is TRBV6-5, the J gene TRBJ2-6; the D is unclear. Per the germline V gene, CDR1 is MNHEY and CDR2 is SVGAGI. This CDR3 region has 16 residues. In DNA, the CDR3 is TGTGCCAGCAGCTACTCCTTAACCTCTGGGGCCAACGTCCTGACTTTC. It yields the protein CASSYSLTSGANVLTF.

This chain connects TRBV9 to TRBJ2-4, with D tentatively TRBD1 or TRBD2 (6 bases each). CDR1 SGDLS and CDR2 YYNGEE come from the germline V gene. The CDR3 length is 15 residues. With 0 bases removed from V and 3 bases from J, the gap between germline ends came to 10 bases. The CDR3 spells CASSVGGANKNIQYF. The CDR3 bases are TGTGCCAGCAGCGTAGGGGGGGCAAACAAAAACATTCAGTACTTC.

The chain links TRBV4-3 to TRBJ2-7, with 9 bases that match TRBD2. The V segment lost 1 base and the J segment 12 bases; nucleotides outside the gene matches: 13. Germline CDR1 and CDR2: LGHNA and YSLEER. The CDR3 is made up of 15 amino acids. DNA for the CDR3: TGCGCCAGCAGCCAAGGAGCGGGGGGCCCGAGTGTGCTGTACTTC. This codes for CASSQGAGGPSVLYF.

The genes are TRBV18 and TRBJ2-3, with 10 bases matching TRBD2. The CDR3 loop spans 14 amino acids. Germline-derived CDR1 and CDR2 are KGHSH and LQKENI. The junction had 6 bases not matched to a gene; V was cut back by 3 bases and J by 9 bases. The CDR3 is CASSPGLAIFTQYF. CDR3 nucleotides: TGTGCCAGCTCACCGGGACTAGCGATTTTCACGCAGTATTTT.

Written as DNA, the CDR3 is TGTGCCAGCAGGGACAGGGGAAATGAAAAACTGTTTTTT. This encodes CASRDRGNEKLFF. The chain couples TRBV25-1 to TRBJ1-4, with 9 bases aligning to TRBD1. Germline CDR1 and CDR2: MGHDK and SYGVNS. This CDR3 comprises 13 residues. J gave up 5 bases and V 6 bases, and 1 base lay outside the gene matches.

The chain recombines TRBV6-1 with TRBJ2-2; the match to TRBD2 covers 9 bases. This CDR3 region has 14 residues. With 11 bases clipped from V and 2 bases from J, the junction kept 6 bases outside the gene matches. The germline gives CDR1 MNHNS, CDR2 SASEGT. CDR3 amino acids: CAGRLAENTGELFF. CDR3 DNA sequence: TGTGCCGGGCGACTAGCGGAAAACACCGGGGAGCTGTTTTTT.

V is TRBV4-2 and J is TRBJ2-1; 11 nucleotides match TRBD2. Germline V gene lookup returns CDR1 LGHNA and CDR2 YNFKEQ. With V trimmed by 1 base and J by 10 bases, 6 bases remained unmatched. The CDR3 contains 15 residues. This chain's CDR3 is CASSQVSGGAREQFF. The CDR3 DNA reads as TGTGCCAGCAGCCAAGTTAGCGGGGGGGCTCGGGAGCAGTTCTTC.

The rearrangement links TRBV27 to TRBJ1-1; tentatively, D is TRBD1 (5 bases). The CDR3 contains 14 residues. CDR1 MNHEY and CDR2 SMNVEV come from the germline V gene (reference sequence). V was cut by 2 bases and J by 5 bases, with 12 bases left in between. CDR3 residues: CASSLRAGETEAFF. The CDR3 DNA reads as TGTGCCAGCAGTTTAAGGGCGGGGGAAACTGAAGCTTTCTTT.

The chain employs TRBV7-3 and TRBJ2-7; 14 bases fit TRBD2. The CDR3 is 16 residues long. Per germline, CDR1 SGHTA and CDR2 FQGTGA. The V gene end was trimmed by 5 bases and the J gene end by 3 bases; junction bases not matched to a gene: 6. The DNA for the CDR3 is TGTGCCAGCAGCGCTAGGGGACTAGCGGGGGTCTACGAGCAGTACTTC. Protein sequence: CASSARGLAGVYEQYF.

The rearrangement links TRBV7-2 to TRBJ2-1, with TRBD1 matching over 8 bases. The V and J ends lost 5 bases and 8 bases, in that order; junction bases with no gene match: 14. CDR1 is SGHTA and CDR2 is FQGNSA in the germline V gene. This CDR3 has 16 residues. The CDR3 loop reads CASSPPRTGIFDEQFF. CDR3 DNA: TGTGCCAGCAGCCCGCCGAGGACAGGGATCTTCGATGAGCAGTTCTTC. Complete variable domain (other parts from reference TRBV7-2 and TRBJ2-1): GAGVSQSPSNKVTEKGKDVELRCDPISGHTALYWYRQSLGQGLEFLIYFQGNSAPDKSGLPSDRFSAERTGGSVSTLTIQRTQQEDSAVYLCASSPPRTGIFDEQFFGPGTRLTVL.

The DNA of the CDR3 is TGTGCCAGCTCACCTCCTCAGGCGGCGGGGGCCTACAATGAGCAGTTCTTC. This gives the protein CASSPPQAAGAYNEQFF. The chain carries TRBV18 and TRBJ2-1; 7 bases line up with TRBD2. With V trimmed by 3 bases and J by 2 bases, 10 bases remained unmatched. The CDR3 extends over 17 amino acids. Germline-derived CDR1 and CDR2 are KGHSH and LQKENI.

The chain joins TRBV2 to TRBJ2-3, with TRBD2 identical over 8 bases. This CDR3 has 15 amino acids. Germline V CDR1 and CDR2: SNHLY, FYNNEI. With 6 bases clipped from V and 7 bases from J, the junction kept 12 bases outside the gene matches. Written as DNA, the CDR3 is TGTGCCAGCAGGAAGGGCCGGGGGGGTAGGAATACGCAGTATTTT. This translates into CASRKGRGGRNTQYF. Variable domain in full (rest from reference TRBV2 and TRBJ2-3): EPEVTQTPSHQVTQMGQEVILRCVPISNHLYFYWYRQILGQKVEFLVSFYNNEISEKSEIFDDQFSVERPDGSNFTLKIRSTKLEDSAMYFCASRKGRGGRNTQYFGPGTRLTVL.

This clone is a singleton in its sample. The J gene is TRBJ2-1, the V gene TRBV6-5; D possibly corresponds to TRBD1 (6 bases). CDR1 and CDR2 from the germline V gene are MNHEY and SVGAGI. This CDR3 contains 15 residues. V lost 5 bases to trimming and J lost 4 bases, with 15 bases between them. CDR3 in amino acids: CASSSRTDWYNEQFF. For the CDR3, the DNA is TGTGCCAGCAGTAGTCGGACAGACTGGTACAATGAGCAGTTCTTC.

The chain joins TRBV7-2 to TRBJ1-5; a possible D gene is TRBD1 (5 bases). V lost 1 base and J lost 3, with 13 bases in between. Germline V gives CDR1 SGHTA, CDR2 FQGNSA. The CDR3 has 16 amino acids. This CDR3 is CASSLGGTGNNQPQHF. The CDR3 DNA follows: TGTGCCAGCAGCTTAGGAGGGACGGGGAACAATCAGCCCCAGCATTTT.

V is TRBV29-1 and J is TRBJ2-1, with 14 bases matching TRBD2. The junction had 15 bases not matched to a gene; V was cut back by 6 bases and J by 5 bases. This CDR3 region has 18 residues. Germline V gives CDR1 SQVTM, CDR2 ANQGSEA. CDR3 residues: CSVLGLAGGSRDHNEQFF. The CDR3 DNA follows: TGCAGCGTCCTCGGACTAGCGGGGGGCTCCCGGGATCACAATGAGCAGTTCTTC.

This clone was recorded once. The V gene is TRBV6-5, the J gene TRBJ2-1; D is unclear. The length of the CDR3 is 12 residues. V was shortened by 6 bases and J by 8 bases, with 11 bases between the two germline ends. CDR1 is MNHEY and CDR2 is SVGAGI in the germline V gene. The DNA for the CDR3 is TGTGCCAGCAGCCGCCGTGGGGATGAGCAGTTCTTC. Residues: CASSRRGDEQFF.

V is TRBV4-1 and J is TRBJ1-1; no reliable D call. The V gene lost 10 bases and the J gene lost 3 bases, with 9 bases spanning the gap. The CDR3 runs 11 residues. Germline-derived CDR1 and CDR2 are MGHRA and YSYEKL. This CDR3 reads CATMRDTEAFF. The CDR3 bases are TGCGCCACCATGCGGGACACTGAAGCTTTCTTT.

The chain uses TRBV7-8 and TRBJ2-7; D is tentatively TRBD1 or TRBD2 (5 bases each). Germline assignment: CDR1 SGHVS and CDR2 FQNEAQ. Trimming shortened V by 5 bases and J by 2 bases, and 13 bases separated the two germline ends. CDR3 length equals 14 residues. The CDR3, as DNA: TGTGCCAGCAGCATAAGGGACGGAACCTACGAGCAGTACTTC. It encodes CASSIRDGTYEQYF.